The next 10 T cell receptor beta chains were all read from a single sample in a study of a mutant IDH1 vaccine in newly diagnosed glioma. Time point of the sample: week 11, during vaccination. It was 300 ug of mutant IDH1 20-mer peptide that made up each vaccine dose, given with topical imiquimod. Profiling relied on immunoSEQ multiplex PCR, and the TCRdb table lists in-frame clones only, not all of them. The sample lists tens of thousands of clones, 70% to 85% occurring once. Antigen specificity for these receptors is unknown. The sample was PBMCs, taken from a glioma patient whose treatment included an IDH1 peptide vaccine. Receptor source: a man between 40 and 49 years old with glioma.

The gene calls are TRBV6-6 and TRBJ1-1, with TRBD1 identical over 8 bases. The V gene end was trimmed by 4 bases and the J gene end by 1 base; junction bases not matched to a gene: 5. The CDR3 runs 15 residues. Germline CDR1 is MNHNY and CDR2 is SVGAGI (reference sequence). The CDR3: CASSSRQGRNTEAFF. For the CDR3, the DNA is TGTGCCAGCAGTTCCCGACAGGGGAGGAACACTGAAGCTTTCTTT.

The V gene is TRBV30, the J gene TRBJ1-5; no clear D gene. CDR3 length: 13 amino acids. V lost 1 base to trimming and J lost 3 bases, with 7 bases between them. CDR1 is GTSNPN, CDR2 SVGIG, per germline (reference sequence). CDR3 loop: CAWSAGDNQPQHF. The CDR3 nucleotides read TGTGCCTGGAGTGCCGGGGACAATCAGCCCCAGCATTTT.

The chain couples TRBV6-5 to TRBJ2-5, with 9 bases matching TRBD2. J was trimmed by 5 bases and V by 2 bases; bases with no gene match: 9. CDR1 MNHEY and CDR2 SVGAGI come from the germline V gene. The CDR3 is 16 amino acids. CDR3 region: CASSYQGGRASETQYF. The CDR3 nucleotides are TGTGCCAGCAGTTACCAAGGCGGGAGGGCCTCGGAGACCCAGTACTTC.

This chain links TRBV5-4 with TRBJ2-1; 11 nucleotides align to TRBD2. This CDR3 has 17 residues. Germline V gene lookup returns CDR1 SGHNT and CDR2 YYREEE (reference sequence). The V and J ends lost 0 bases and 0 bases, in that order; junction bases with no gene match: 2. The CDR3 protein is CASSLGLAGGSYNEQFF. DNA of the CDR3: TGTGCCAGCAGCTTGGGTCTAGCGGGAGGCTCCTACAATGAGCAGTTCTTC.

This clone has just a few counts. V usage is TRBV7-2 and J usage is TRBJ1-5; no reliable D call. V was cut by 1 base and J by 2 bases, with 9 bases left in between. CDR3 length equals 15 residues. CDR1 is SGHTA and CDR2 is FQGNSA in the germline V gene. DNA for the CDR3: TGTGCCAGCAGCTTAGTCGTTTTGGGCAATCAGCCCCAGCATTTT. This encodes CASSLVVLGNQPQHF.

The genes are TRBV7-8 and TRBJ1-6; D may be TRBD1 (5 bases). This CDR3 comprises 14 residues. Deletions cut 1 base from V and 13 bases from J, with 14 bases between. CDR1 and CDR2 (germline): SGHVS, FQNEAQ. The CDR3 nucleotides read TGTGCCAGCAGCTTAGATCTTGGCGGGGGGCCCCTCCACTTT. Translated: CASSLDLGGGPLHF. The whole variable domain, filled in from reference TRBV7-8 and TRBJ1-6, reads GAGVSQSPRYKVAKRGQDVALRCDPISGHVSLFWYQQALGQGPEFLTYFQNEAQLDKSGLPSDRFFAERPEGSVSTLKIQRTQQEDSAVYLCASSLDLGGGPLHFGNGTRLTVT.

The chain has TRBV30 and TRBJ2-2; TRBD1 agrees at 10 bases. There are 16 residues in the CDR3. The trim removed 7 bases at V and 5 bases at J, leaving 13 bases unmatched. The germline gives CDR1 GTSNPN, CDR2 SVGIG (reference sequence). CDR3 in amino acids: CASSLTGGIGTGELFF. The CDR3 DNA reads TGTGCCTCTAGCCTGACAGGGGGCATAGGTACCGGGGAGCTGTTTTTT.

The chain uses TRBV28 and TRBJ1-4, with TRBD1 as a possible D gene (6 bases). V gave up 6 bases and J gave up 11 bases, with 22 bases separating them. CDR3 size: 15 residues. CDR1 is MDHEN, CDR2 SYDVKM, per germline. The DNA for the CDR3 is TGTGCCAGCAGCCCGGGAGGGCAGGGGTTTGGGAAACTGTTTTTT. It encodes CASSPGGQGFGKLFF. The complete variable domain, with remaining parts taken from reference TRBV28 and TRBJ1-4, reads DVKVTQSSRYLVKRTGEKVFLECVQDMDHENMFWYRQDPGLGLRLIYFSYDVKMKEKGDIPEGYSVSREKKERFSLILESASTNQTSMYLCASSPGGQGFGKLFFGSGTQLSVL.

The chain employs TRBV15 and TRBJ1-4; maybe TRBD1 (5 bases). This CDR3 region has 14 residues. Germline loops: CDR1 LNHNV, CDR2 YYDKDF (reference sequence). Trimming took off 9 bases at V and 0 bases at J, with 11 bases between the two ends. CDR3 residues: CATRLGATNEKLFF. The CDR3 DNA follows: TGTGCCACACGATTGGGGGCAACTAATGAAAAACTGTTTTTT. The full variable domain, in which reference TRBV15 and TRBJ1-4 provide the parts outside the CDR3, is DAMVIQNPRYQVTQFGKPVTLSCSQTLNHNVMYWYQQKSSQAPKLLFHYYDKDFNNEADTPDNFQSRRPNTSFCFLDIRSPGLGDTAMYLCATRLGATNEKLFFGSGTQLSVL.

In this sample, this clone turned up once. V usage is TRBV23-1 and J usage is TRBJ2-7; perhaps TRBD2 as D (6 bases). TRBV23-1 is identified as an open reading frame with a role that is uncertain. V lost 0 bases and J 3 bases, leaving 15 bases between the germline ends. The CDR3 totals 16 residues. The chain's CDR3 is CASSQSSGEYFYEQYV. Written as DNA, the CDR3 is TGCGCCAGCAGTCAATCGTCGGGGGAATATTTCTACGAGCAGTACGTC.